This entry lists 2 T cell receptor beta chains sequenced from one sample in a study of cytomegalovirus exposure and HLA in healthy donors. The PCR made use of 60 Vbeta and 13 Jbeta primers. Produced via immunoSEQ multiplex PCR; TCRdb's table is partial and in-frame only. The table shows 160,000 or so clones, with approximately 88% occurring only once. The specimen sequenced was PBMCs. The origin of the receptors is a woman younger than 35 in good health and CMV-seronegative.

This sequence joins TRBV5-4 and TRBJ2-3, with 8 bases fitting TRBD1. V dropped 0 bases and J dropped 5; count of bases not matched to a gene: 5. The CDR3 is made up of 15 amino acids. The germline CDR1 and CDR2 sequences are SGHNT and YYREEE (reference sequence). The chain's CDR3 is CASSLARGREDTQYF. The CDR3 DNA reads TGTGCCAGCAGCTTGGCCAGGGGGCGAGAAGATACGCAGTATTTT. Supplemented by reference TRBV5-4 and TRBJ2-3, the full variable domain reads ETGVTQSPTHLIKTRGQQVTLRCSSQSGHNTVSWYQQALGQGPQFIFQYYREEENGRGNFPPRFSGLQFPNYSSELNVNALELDDSALYLCASSLARGREDTQYFGPGTRLTVL.

The V gene is TRBV5-5, the J gene TRBJ1-1; 8 bases fit TRBD1. V shed 5 bases and J 6 bases; nucleotides not matched to a gene: 6. CDR1 is SGHKS and CDR2 is YYEKEE in the germline V gene (reference sequence). The CDR3 runs 13 residues. CDR3 sequence reads: CASRGGQGPEAFF. The DNA of the CDR3 is TGTGCCAGCAGGGGCGGACAGGGACCTGAAGCTTTCTTT.